Presented here are 7 T cell receptor beta chains from one specimen sequenced in a study of OX40 agonist ivuxolimab in advanced cancers. The receptor library was made with the immunoSEQ multiplex PCR assay. TCRdb's version of the immuneACCESS table is confined to in-frame rearrangements and falls short of the full clone set. An unresolved V gene accounts for under half of the shortfall where checked; the remainder is of unknown origin. In all, the sample holds 45,000 to 60,000 clones, and under 90% of those were seen once. The ten largest clones add up to less than 25% of the sample. Sample: CD4+ or CD8+ T cells sorted from blood, taken in a trial of the OX40 agonist ivuxolimab. The receptors here all came from an adult with an advanced solid tumor such as melanoma, head and neck, liver or kidney cancer.

CDR3 coding DNA: TGTGCCAGCAGTTTATACCCGAATATCTACAATGAGCAGTTCTTC. Translation gives CASSLYPNIYNEQFF. The chain couples TRBV27 to TRBJ2-1; D gene uncertain. Germline CDR1 and CDR2: MNHEY and SMNVEV (reference sequence). V gave up 1 base and J gave up 3 bases, with 10 bases separating them. CDR3 length: 15 amino acids.

A single count supports this clone. The chain joins TRBV5-8 to TRBJ1-1; D unclear. Germline loops: CDR1 SGHTS, CDR2 YDEGEE. V was cut by 0 bases and J by 5 bases, with 11 bases left in between. CDR3 length equals 14 residues. CDR3: CASSLVGIGTEAFF. The CDR3 bases are TGTGCCAGCAGCTTGGTGGGGATTGGGACTGAAGCTTTCTTT.

This chain connects TRBV2 to TRBJ2-1; D perhaps matches TRBD1 (6 bases). Trimming pared 10 bases from V and 0 bases from J, leaving 22 bases between. The CDR3 consists of 17 residues. CDR1 is SNHLY and CDR2 is FYNNEI in the germline V gene. The CDR3: CAKNRDPGTSSYNEQFF. The CDR3 DNA sequence: TGTGCCAAAAACAGGGACCCAGGCACTAGCTCCTACAATGAGCAGTTCTTC.

The V gene is TRBV11-2, the J gene TRBJ1-5; perhaps TRBD1 as D (6 bases). The CDR3 is made up of 15 amino acids. V lost 5 bases and J lost 3, with 14 bases in between. The germline V gene encodes CDR1 SGHAT and CDR2 FQNNGV. CDR3 bases: TGTGCCAGCAGCAAACCGGACAGCGCCAATCAGCCCCAGCATTTT. Residues: CASSKPDSANQPQHF.

The rearrangement uses TRBV27 and TRBJ1-5; D not certain. The CDR3 is 13 residues long. Trimming cost V 0 bases and J 5 bases, with 5 bases left between them. Germline V CDR1 and CDR2: MNHEY, SMNVEV (reference sequence). CDR3 sequence reads: CASSLSSHQPQHF. The CDR3 coding sequence is TGTGCCAGCAGTTTATCTTCCCATCAGCCCCAGCATTTT.

J is TRBJ1-2 and V is TRBV7-9; no firm D call. V was shortened by 5 bases and J by 7 bases, with 17 bases between the two germline ends. Germline V gene sequence: CDR1 SEHNR, CDR2 FQNEAQ (reference sequence). There are 14 residues in the CDR3. The CDR3 DNA sequence: TGTGCCAGCAGCCCGTCTCTGGTTGGGGTTGGCTACACCTTC. It codes for CASSPSLVGVGYTF. The variable domain in full, completed from reference TRBV7-9 and TRBJ1-2, reads DTGVSQNPRHKITKRGQNVTFRCDPISEHNRLYWYRQTLGQGPEFLTYFQNEAQLEKSRLLSDRFSAERPKGSFSTLEIQRTEQGDSAMYLCASSPSLVGVGYTFGSGTRLTVV.

The CDR3 region has the DNA TGTGCCAGCAGCTTAGACCCCCGGGACAGCTATGGCTACACCTTC. Translating gives CASSLDPRDSYGYTF. The V and J genes are TRBV7-9 and TRBJ1-2; 7 bases are a match to TRBD1. The trim removed 1 base at V and 4 bases at J, leaving 6 bases unmatched. This CDR3 comprises 15 residues. Germline V gene sequence: CDR1 SEHNR, CDR2 FQNEAQ (reference sequence).